Listed below are T cell receptor beta chains from one sample, sequenced in a study of PD-1 blockade in mismatch repair-deficient tumors. Repertoires were generated with immunoSEQ multiplex PCR, while TCRdb's copy carries only in-frame clones and drops some. Among some 110,000 clones listed, about 80% were seen once. Sequenced material: peripheral blood, taken just over 59 weeks after starting pembrolizumab. The receptors come from an adult with mismatch repair-deficient cancer. Each CDR3 is given with its conserved first and last residue. Each record gives: D gene, clone size, V gene, J gene, CDR3 protein, CDR3 DNA. A D gene is named only where the DNA matches it firmly. Clone size appears in some rows only: once, few, many, or a class for an expanded clone.

d_gene: TRBD1; abundance: NA; v_gene: TRBV29-1; j_gene: TRBJ2-2; CDR3aa: CSALGQVNTGELFF; CDR3nt: TGCAGCGCCTTGGGACAGGTGAACACCGGGGAGCTGTTTTTT
d_gene: NA; abundance: NA; v_gene: TRBV30; j_gene: TRBJ1-4; CDR3aa: CAWSQGRAHEKLFF; CDR3nt: TGTGCCTGGTCCCAGGGGAGGGCGCATGAAAAACTGTTTTTT
d_gene: TRBD1; abundance: NA; v_gene: TRBV6-6; j_gene: TRBJ2-1; CDR3aa: CASSYSGQGAYNEQFF; CDR3nt: TGTGCCAGCAGTTACTCGGGCCAGGGGGCCTACAATGAGCAGTTCTTC
d_gene: TRBD2; abundance: NA; v_gene: TRBV15; j_gene: TRBJ2-3; CDR3aa: CATSRDLAGGLTQYF; CDR3nt: TGTGCCACCAGCAGAGATCTAGCGGGAGGGCTTACGCAGTATTTT
d_gene: TRBD2; abundance: NA; v_gene: TRBV7-8; j_gene: TRBJ2-1; CDR3aa: CASSVWGGGNNEQFF; CDR3nt: TGTGCCAGCAGCGTATGGGGCGGGGGGAACAATGAGCAGTTCTTC
d_gene: TRBD1; abundance: NA; v_gene: TRBV11-3; j_gene: TRBJ1-1; CDR3aa: CASSGRTGGIIFVTEAFF; CDR3nt: TGTGCCAGCAGCGGACGGACAGGGGGTATAATCTTCGTTACTGAAGCTTTCTTT
d_gene: TRBD1; abundance: NA; v_gene: TRBV19; j_gene: TRBJ1-5; CDR3aa: CASSIGTGGVQPQHF; CDR3nt: TGTGCCAGTAGTATAGGGACAGGGGGCGTTCAGCCCCAGCATTTT
d_gene: TRBD1; abundance: NA; v_gene: TRBV28; j_gene: TRBJ2-1; CDR3aa: CASRSGQGSHNEQFF; CDR3nt: TGTGCCAGCAGGTCGGGACAGGGTAGCCACAATGAGCAGTTCTTC
d_gene: NA; abundance: NA; v_gene: TRBV6-5; j_gene: TRBJ2-5; CDR3aa: CASSYGRRETQYF; CDR3nt: TGTGCCAGCAGTTACGGAAGAAGAGAGACCCAGTACTTC
d_gene: TRBD1; abundance: few; v_gene: TRBV5-5; j_gene: TRBJ2-7; CDR3aa: CASSLAPGGSYEQYF; CDR3nt: TGTGCCAGCAGCTTGGCCCCAGGGGGCTCCTACGAGCAGTACTTC
d_gene: NA; abundance: few; v_gene: TRBV7-2; j_gene: TRBJ1-1; CDR3aa: CASSLLPGGEAFF; CDR3nt: TGTGCCAGCTCCCTATTACCGGGCGGTGAAGCTTTCTTT
d_gene: NA; abundance: NA; v_gene: TRBV5-8; j_gene: TRBJ1-3; CDR3aa: CASSFMFDDSGNTIYF; CDR3nt: TGTGCCAGCAGCTTTATGTTTGATGACTCTGGAAACACCATATATTTT
d_gene: TRBD1; abundance: few; v_gene: TRBV27; j_gene: TRBJ1-1; CDR3aa: CASRGTQGARTEAFF; CDR3nt: TGTGCCAGCAGGGGAACACAGGGGGCCCGGACTGAAGCTTTCTTT
d_gene: NA; abundance: once; v_gene: TRBV5-1; j_gene: TRBJ2-5; CDR3aa: CASSFSGAETQYF; CDR3nt: TGCGCCAGCAGCTTCTCGGGGGCAGAGACCCAGTACTTC
d_gene: NA; abundance: NA; v_gene: TRBV5-1; j_gene: TRBJ2-3; CDR3aa: CASSLRPTGGTDTQYF; CDR3nt: TGCGCCAGCAGCTTGCGCCCGACAGGTGGCACAGATACGCAGTATTTT
d_gene: NA; abundance: few; v_gene: TRBV29-1; j_gene: TRBJ2-1; CDR3aa: CSVVGGSGNEQFF; CDR3nt: TGCAGCGTTGTTGGAGGGTCTGGGAATGAGCAGTTCTTC
d_gene: NA; abundance: few; v_gene: TRBV2; j_gene: TRBJ2-7; CDR3aa: CAVKRAQSSYEQYF; CDR3nt: TGTGCCGTCAAACGGGCTCAGAGCTCCTACGAGCAGTACTTC
d_gene: NA; abundance: NA; v_gene: TRBV6-1; j_gene: TRBJ2-1; CDR3aa: CASSEALRREQFF; CDR3nt: TGTGCCAGCAGTGAAGCGCTTCGGCGGGAGCAGTTCTTC
d_gene: NA; abundance: NA; v_gene: TRBV14; j_gene: TRBJ2-7; CDR3aa: CASSQDFGISYEQYF; CDR3nt: TGTGCCAGCAGCCAAGACTTCGGGATATCCTACGAGCAGTACTTC
d_gene: NA; abundance: NA; v_gene: TRBV5-1; j_gene: TRBJ1-1; CDR3aa: CASRTRQNTEAFF; CDR3nt: TGCGCCAGCAGGACTAGACAGAACACTGAAGCTTTCTTT
d_gene: TRBD1; abundance: NA; v_gene: TRBV7-3; j_gene: TRBJ2-1; CDR3aa: CASGAGGISYNEQFF; CDR3nt: TGTGCCAGCGGGGCAGGGGGCATTTCCTATAATGAGCAGTTCTTC
d_gene: NA; abundance: NA; v_gene: TRBV18; j_gene: TRBJ2-1; CDR3aa: CASSPYSEDNEQFF; CDR3nt: TGTGCCAGCTCACCATACAGCGAAGACAATGAGCAGTTCTTC